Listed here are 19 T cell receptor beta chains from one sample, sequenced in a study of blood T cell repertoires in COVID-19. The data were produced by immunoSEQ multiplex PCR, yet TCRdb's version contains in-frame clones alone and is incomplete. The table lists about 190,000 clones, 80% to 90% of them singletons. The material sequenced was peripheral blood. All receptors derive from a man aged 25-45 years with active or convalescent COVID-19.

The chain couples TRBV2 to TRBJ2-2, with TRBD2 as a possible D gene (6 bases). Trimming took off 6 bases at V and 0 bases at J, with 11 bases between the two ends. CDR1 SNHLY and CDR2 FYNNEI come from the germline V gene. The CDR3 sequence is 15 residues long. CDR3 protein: CASRAGPANTGELFF. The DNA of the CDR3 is TGTGCCAGCAGGGCGGGGCCAGCGAACACCGGGGAGCTGTTTTTT.

CDR3 DNA: TGCGCCAGCAGCGCGGGACTGAGCTCCTACGAGCAGTACTTC. Its protein is CASSAGLSSYEQYF. The chain is built from TRBV10-1 and TRBJ2-7; D possibly corresponds to TRBD2 (6 bases). This CDR3 region has 14 residues. V lost 6 bases and J 0 bases, leaving 12 bases between the germline ends. Germline V gene sequence: CDR1 WNHNN, CDR2 SYGVQD (reference sequence).

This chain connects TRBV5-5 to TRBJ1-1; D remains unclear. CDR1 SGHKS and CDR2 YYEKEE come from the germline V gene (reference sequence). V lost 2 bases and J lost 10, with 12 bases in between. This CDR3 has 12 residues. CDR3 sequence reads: CASSFRAEGAFF. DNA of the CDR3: TGTGCCAGCAGCTTCCGCGCCGAGGGAGCTTTCTTT. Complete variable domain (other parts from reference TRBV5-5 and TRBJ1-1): DAGVTQSPTHLIKTRGQQVTLRCSPISGHKSVSWYQQVLGQGPQFIFQYYEKEERGRGNFPDRFSARQFPNYSSELNVNALLLGDSALYLCASSFRAEGAFFGQGTRLTVV.

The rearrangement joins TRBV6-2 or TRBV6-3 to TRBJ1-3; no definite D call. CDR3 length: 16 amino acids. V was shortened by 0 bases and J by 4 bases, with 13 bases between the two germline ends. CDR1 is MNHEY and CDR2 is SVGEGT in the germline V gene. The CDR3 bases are TGTGCCAGCAGTTACTCGAATCCGTGGCTCGGAAACACCATATATTTT. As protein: CASSYSNPWLGNTIYF.

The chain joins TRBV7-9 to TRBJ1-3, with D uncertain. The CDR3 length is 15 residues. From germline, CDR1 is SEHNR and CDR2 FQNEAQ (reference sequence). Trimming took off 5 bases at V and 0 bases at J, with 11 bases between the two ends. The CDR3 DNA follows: TGTGCCAGCAGCCCTCGAGCCGACTCTGGAAACACCATATATTTT. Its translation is CASSPRADSGNTIYF.

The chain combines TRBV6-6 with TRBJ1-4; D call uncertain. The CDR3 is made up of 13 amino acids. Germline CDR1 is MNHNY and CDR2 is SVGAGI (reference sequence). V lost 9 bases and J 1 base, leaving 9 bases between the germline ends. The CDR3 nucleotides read TGTGCCAGTCGGGATAAAACTAATGAAAAACTGTTTTTT. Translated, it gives CASRDKTNEKLFF.

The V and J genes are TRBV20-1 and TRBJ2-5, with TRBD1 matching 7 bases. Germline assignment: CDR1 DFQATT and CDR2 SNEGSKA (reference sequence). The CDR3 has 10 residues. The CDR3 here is CNCKGTAQYF. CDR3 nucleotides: TGCAATTGTAAGGGGACAGCCCAGTACTTC.

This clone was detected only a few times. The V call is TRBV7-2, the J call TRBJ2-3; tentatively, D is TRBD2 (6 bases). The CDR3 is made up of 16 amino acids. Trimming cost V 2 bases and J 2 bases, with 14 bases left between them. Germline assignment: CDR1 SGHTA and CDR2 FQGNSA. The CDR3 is CASSLPQGLITDTQYF. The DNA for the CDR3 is TGTGCCAGCAGCTTACCCCAGGGACTTATCACAGATACGCAGTATTTT. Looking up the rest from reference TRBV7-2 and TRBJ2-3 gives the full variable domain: GAGVSQSPSNKVTEKGKDVELRCDPISGHTALYWYRQSLGQGLEFLIYFQGNSAPDKSGLPSDRFSAERTGGSVSTLTIQRTQQEDSAVYLCASSLPQGLITDTQYFGPGTRLTVL.

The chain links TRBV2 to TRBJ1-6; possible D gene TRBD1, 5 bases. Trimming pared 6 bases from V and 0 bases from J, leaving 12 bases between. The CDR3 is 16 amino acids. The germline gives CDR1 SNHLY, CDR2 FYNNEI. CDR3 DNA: TGTGCCAGCAGCCCGGGGGAGAGCTCCTATAATTCACCCCTCCACTTT. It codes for CASSPGESSYNSPLHF.

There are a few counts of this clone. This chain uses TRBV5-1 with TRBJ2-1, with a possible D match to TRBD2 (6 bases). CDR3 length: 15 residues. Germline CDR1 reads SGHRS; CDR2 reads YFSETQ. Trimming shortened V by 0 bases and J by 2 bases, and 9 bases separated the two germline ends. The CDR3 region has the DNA TGCGCCAGCAGCTTGGATAGCGGAGCCTACAATGAGCAGTTCTTC. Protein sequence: CASSLDSGAYNEQFF. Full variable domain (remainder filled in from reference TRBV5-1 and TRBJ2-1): KAGVTQTPRYLIKTRGQQVTLSCSPISGHRSVSWYQQTPGQGLQFLFEYFSETQRNKGNFPGRFSGRQFSNSRSEMNVSTLELGDSALYLCASSLDSGAYNEQFFGPGTRLTVL.

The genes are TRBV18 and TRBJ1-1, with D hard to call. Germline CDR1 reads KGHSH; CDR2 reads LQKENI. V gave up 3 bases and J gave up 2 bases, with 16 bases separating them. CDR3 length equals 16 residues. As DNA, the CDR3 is TGTGCCAGCTCACCCATGGGCATACAGATTAACACTGAAGCTTTCTTT. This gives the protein CASSPMGIQINTEAFF.

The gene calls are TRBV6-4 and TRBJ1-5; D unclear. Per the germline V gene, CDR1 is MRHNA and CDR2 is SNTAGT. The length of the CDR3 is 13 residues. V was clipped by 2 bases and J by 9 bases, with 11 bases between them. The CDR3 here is CASSDEGGGPQHF. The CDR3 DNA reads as TGTGCCAGCAGTGACGAAGGAGGTGGGCCCCAGCATTTT.

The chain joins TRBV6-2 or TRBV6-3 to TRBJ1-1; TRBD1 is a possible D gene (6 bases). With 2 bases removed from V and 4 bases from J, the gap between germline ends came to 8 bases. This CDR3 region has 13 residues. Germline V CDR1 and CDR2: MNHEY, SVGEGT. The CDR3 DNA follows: TGTGCCAGCAGTTACCAGGGGTTCACTGAAGCTTTCTTT. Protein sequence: CASSYQGFTEAFF.

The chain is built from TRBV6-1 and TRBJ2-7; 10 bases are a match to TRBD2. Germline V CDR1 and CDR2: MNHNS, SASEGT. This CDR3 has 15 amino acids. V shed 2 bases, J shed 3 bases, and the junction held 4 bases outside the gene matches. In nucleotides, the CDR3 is TGTGCCAGCAGTGAAAGGTCTAGCGGGAGCTACGAGCAGTACGTC. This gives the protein CASSERSSGSYEQYV.

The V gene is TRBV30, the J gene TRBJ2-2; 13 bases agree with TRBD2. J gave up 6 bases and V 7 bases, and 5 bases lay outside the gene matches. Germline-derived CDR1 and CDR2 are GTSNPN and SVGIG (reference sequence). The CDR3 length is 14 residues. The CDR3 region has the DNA TGTGCCTCGGGCGGACTAGCGGGAGCCGGGGAGCTGTTTTTT. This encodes CASGGLAGAGELFF. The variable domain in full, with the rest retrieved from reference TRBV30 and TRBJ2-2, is SQTIHQWPATLVQPVGSPLSLECTVEGTSNPNLYWYRQAAGRGLQLLFYSVGIGQISSEVPQNLSASRPQDRQFILSSKKLLLSDSGFYLCASGGLAGAGELFFGEGSRLTVL.

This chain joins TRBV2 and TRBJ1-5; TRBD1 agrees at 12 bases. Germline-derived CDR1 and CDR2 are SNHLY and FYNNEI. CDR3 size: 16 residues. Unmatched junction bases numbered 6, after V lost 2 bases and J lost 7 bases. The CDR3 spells CASSELGQGARQPQHF. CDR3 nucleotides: TGTGCCAGCAGTGAATTGGGACAGGGGGCACGACAGCCCCAGCATTTT.

CDR3 sequence: CASSVTSSYEQYF. The CDR3 DNA follows: TGTGCCAGCAGCGTTACTAGCTCCTACGAGCAGTACTTC. The chain has TRBV2 and TRBJ2-7; D is perhaps TRBD2 (5 bases). Between the trimmed V and J ends, which lost 6 bases and 0 bases, there was a span of 9 bases. The CDR3 sequence is 13 residues long. CDR1 is SNHLY, CDR2 FYNNEI, per germline. The variable domain in full, completed from reference TRBV2 and TRBJ2-7, reads EPEVTQTPSHQVTQMGQEVILRCVPISNHLYFYWYRQILGQKVEFLVSFYNNEISEKSEIFDDQFSVERPDGSNFTLKIRSTKLEDSAMYFCASSVTSSYEQYFGPGTRLTVT.

The CDR3, as DNA: TGCGCCAGCGGGACTAGCGAAAGCACAGATACGCAGTATTTT. It yields the protein CASGTSESTDTQYF. The chain employs TRBV5-1 and TRBJ2-3, with 10 positions matching TRBD2. Trimming cost V 7 bases and J 0 bases; bases outside gene matches: 2. This CDR3 has 14 amino acids. The germline V gene encodes CDR1 SGHRS and CDR2 YFSETQ.

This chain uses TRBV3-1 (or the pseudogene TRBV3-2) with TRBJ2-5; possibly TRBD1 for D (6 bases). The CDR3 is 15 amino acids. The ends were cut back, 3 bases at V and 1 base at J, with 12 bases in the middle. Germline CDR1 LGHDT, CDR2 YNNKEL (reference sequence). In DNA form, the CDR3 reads TGTGCCAGCAGCCAGTTTCACAGGGCCCAAGAGACCCAGTACTTC. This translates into CASSQFHRAQETQYF.